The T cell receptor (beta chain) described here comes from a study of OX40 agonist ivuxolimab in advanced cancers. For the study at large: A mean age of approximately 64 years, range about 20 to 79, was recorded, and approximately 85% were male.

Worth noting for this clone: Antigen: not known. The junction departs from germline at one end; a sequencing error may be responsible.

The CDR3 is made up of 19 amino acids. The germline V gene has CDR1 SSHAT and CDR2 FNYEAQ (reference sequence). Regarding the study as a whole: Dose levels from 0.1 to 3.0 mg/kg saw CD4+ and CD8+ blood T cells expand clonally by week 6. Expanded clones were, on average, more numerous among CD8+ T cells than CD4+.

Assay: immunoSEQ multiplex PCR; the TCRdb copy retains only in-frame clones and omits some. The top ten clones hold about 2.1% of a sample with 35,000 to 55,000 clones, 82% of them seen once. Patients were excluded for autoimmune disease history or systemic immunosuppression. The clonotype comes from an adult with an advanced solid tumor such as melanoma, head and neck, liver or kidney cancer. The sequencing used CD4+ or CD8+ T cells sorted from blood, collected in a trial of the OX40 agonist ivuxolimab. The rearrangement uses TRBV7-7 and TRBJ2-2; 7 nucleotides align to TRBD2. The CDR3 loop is CASSLLSPTSNKNDGELFF. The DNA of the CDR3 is TGTGCTAGCAGCTTGCTTTCGCCGACTAGCAATAAAAATGACGGGGAGCTGTTTTTT.